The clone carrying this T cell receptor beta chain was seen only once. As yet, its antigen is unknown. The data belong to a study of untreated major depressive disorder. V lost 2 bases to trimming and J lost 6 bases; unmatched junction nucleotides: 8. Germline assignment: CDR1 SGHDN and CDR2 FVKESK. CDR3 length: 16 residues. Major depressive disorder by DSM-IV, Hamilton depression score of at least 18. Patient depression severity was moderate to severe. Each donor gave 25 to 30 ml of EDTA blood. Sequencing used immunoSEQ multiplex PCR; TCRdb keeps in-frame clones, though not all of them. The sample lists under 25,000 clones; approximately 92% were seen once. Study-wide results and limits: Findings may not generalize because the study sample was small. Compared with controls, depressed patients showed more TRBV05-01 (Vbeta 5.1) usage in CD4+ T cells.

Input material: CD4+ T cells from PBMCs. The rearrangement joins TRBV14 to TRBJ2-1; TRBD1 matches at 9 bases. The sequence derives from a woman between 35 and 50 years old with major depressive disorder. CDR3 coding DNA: TGTGCCAGCAGCCAACCCGGGACAGGGCCGATCAATGAGCAGTTCTTC. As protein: CASSQPGTGPINEQFF. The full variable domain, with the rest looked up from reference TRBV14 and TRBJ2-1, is EAGVTQFPSHSVIEKGQTVTLRCDPISGHDNLYWYRRVMGKEIKFLLHFVKESKQDESGMPNNRFLAERTGGTYSTLKVQPAELEDSGVYFCASSQPGTGPINEQFFGPGTRLTVL.